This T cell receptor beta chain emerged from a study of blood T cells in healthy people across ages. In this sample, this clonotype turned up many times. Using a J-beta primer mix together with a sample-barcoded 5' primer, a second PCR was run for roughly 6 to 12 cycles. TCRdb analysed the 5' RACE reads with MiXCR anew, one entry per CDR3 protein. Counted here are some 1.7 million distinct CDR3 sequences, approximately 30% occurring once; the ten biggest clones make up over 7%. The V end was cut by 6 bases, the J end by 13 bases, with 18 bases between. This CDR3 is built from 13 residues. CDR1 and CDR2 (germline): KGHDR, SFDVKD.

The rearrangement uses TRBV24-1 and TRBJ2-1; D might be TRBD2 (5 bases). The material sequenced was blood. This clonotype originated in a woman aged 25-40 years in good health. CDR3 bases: TGTGCCACCAGTTCGAAATCACTAGAGGGCCAGTTCTTC. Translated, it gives CATSSKSLEGQFF.